The rows below give T cell receptor beta chains drawn from one sample of a study of cytomegalovirus exposure and HLA in healthy donors. Clones were sequenced by immunoSEQ multiplex PCR, and TCRdb holds only the in-frame ones, with some missing. The table includes about 98,000 clones, around 80% detected once. The sample comprised PBMCs. Receptor source: a man aged 55 to 69 in good health and CMV-seropositive. Both conserved end residues are part of each CDR3. Each record gives: D gene, V gene, J gene, clone size, CDR3 protein, CDR3 DNA. D genes are given only for firm matches. Rows give clone size only sometimes, using once, few, many, or a class for an expanded clone.

NA	TRBV5-1	TRBJ2-2	NA	CASSLVATLNTGELFF	TGCGCCAGCAGCTTGGTTGCAACCCTAAACACCGGGGAGCTGTTTTTT
NA	TRBV2	TRBJ2-7	NA	CTSSRGTYEQYF	TGTACATCGTCAAGGGGTACCTACGAGCAGTACTTC
TRBD1	TRBV10-3	TRBJ1-4	few	CAISDYEGQGPKQSF	TGTGCCATCAGTGACTACGAGGGACAGGGCCCAAAACAGTCCTTT
NA	TRBV7-9	TRBJ1-1	many	CASSPSEGEGNTEAFF	TGTGCCAGCAGCCCCTCCGAGGGAGAGGGGAACACTGAAGCTTTCTTT
NA	TRBV27	TRBJ2-7	NA	CASSLAGNYEQYF	TGTGCCAGCAGTTTAGCGGGGAATTACGAGCAGTACTTC
TRBD2	TRBV10-2	TRBJ2-1	few	CASSESVLAGANEQFF	TGCGCCAGCAGTGAGTCGGTACTAGCGGGGGCAAATGAGCAGTTCTTC
TRBD1	TRBV10-2	TRBJ1-2	NA	CASRAGTGSYGYTF	TGCGCCAGCAGAGCCGGGACAGGGTCCTATGGCTACACCTTC
TRBD1	TRBV5-1	TRBJ2-7	NA	CASRLYPGQGNEQYF	TGCGCCAGCAGACTTTATCCGGGACAGGGCAACGAGCAGTACTTC
NA	TRBV28	TRBJ1-3	NA	CASTIRGGARGNTIYF	TGTGCCAGCACTATTAGGGGGGGCGCGAGGGGAAACACCATATATTTT
TRBD1	TRBV19	TRBJ1-6	NA	CASSGGQGRSPLHF	TGTGCCAGCAGTGGGGGACAGGGGCGATCACCCCTCCACTTT
TRBD1	TRBV5-1	TRBJ1-2	NA	CASRPDTGEWYYGYTF	TGCGCCAGCCGACCGGATACAGGGGAGTGGTACTATGGCTACACCTTC
TRBD2	TRBV9	TRBJ2-3	NA	CASSDGTSGGASETQYF	TGTGCCAGCAGCGATGGGACTAGCGGGGGGGCGAGTGAAACGCAGTATTTT
TRBD1	TRBV6-5	TRBJ2-2	NA	CASSLGTANTGELFF	TGTGCCAGCAGCCTCGGGACAGCAAACACCGGGGAGCTGTTTTTT
TRBD2	TRBV6-6	TRBJ2-5	NA	CASTGGETQYF	TGTGCCAGCACGGGGGGGGAGACCCAGTACTTC
TRBD1	TRBV6-5	TRBJ1-6	NA	CASSTGTEVSPLHF	TGTGCCAGCAGTACCGGGACAGAGGTTTCTCCCCTCCACTTT
TRBD2	TRBV9	TRBJ2-7	NA	CASSVEASGGTYEQYF	TGTGCCAGCAGCGTAGAAGCTAGCGGGGGAACCTACGAGCAGTACTTC
NA	TRBV6-5	TRBJ1-3	NA	CASSQGSSGNTIYF	TGTGCCAGCAGCCAGGGGAGCTCTGGAAACACCATATATTTT
NA	TRBV6-5	TRBJ1-4	few	CASSYSTGYEKLFF	TGTGCCAGCAGTTACTCGACAGGATATGAAAAACTGTTTTTT
NA	TRBV29-1	TRBJ2-6	NA	CSVAVSTGANVLTF	TGCAGCGTTGCCGTCAGTACTGGGGCCAACGTCCTGACTTTC
NA	TRBV13	TRBJ1-1	NA	CASSPTQGNTEAFF	TGTGCCAGCAGCCCCACCCAGGGGAACACTGAAGCTTTCTTT
TRBD1	TRBV5-1	TRBJ2-1	NA	CASSRGYSGTGVGNEQFF	TGCGCCAGCAGCAGGGGGTATTCCGGGACAGGAGTTGGCAATGAGCAGTTCTTC
NA	TRBV6-5	TRBJ1-2	NA	CASSYAASNYGYTF	TGTGCCAGCAGTTACGCGGCTTCTAACTATGGCTACACCTTC
TRBD1	TRBV5-6	TRBJ2-7	NA	CASSLGGQGLIYEQYF	TGTGCCAGCAGCTTGGGGGGACAGGGGTTAATCTACGAGCAGTACTTC
NA	TRBV10-3	TRBJ2-7	few	CAIRASQGLSYEQYF	TGTGCCATCAGAGCCTCCCAGGGCCTCTCCTACGAGCAGTACTTC
TRBD1	TRBV6-5	TRBJ2-7	NA	CASSYGRGLLYEQYF	TGTGCCAGCAGTTACGGCAGGGGGCTGCTCTACGAGCAGTACTTC
NA	TRBV4-3	TRBJ2-7	NA	CASSQEVVGGPSYEQYF	TGCGCCAGCAGCCAAGAGGTGGTAGGAGGACCCTCCTACGAGCAGTACTTC
NA	TRBV6-1	TRBJ2-1	NA	CASSGGPISYNEQFF	TGTGCCAGCAGTGGTGGCCCGATCTCCTACAATGAGCAGTTCTTC
TRBD1	TRBV14	TRBJ2-1	once	CASSQIDRDNEQFF	TGTGCCAGCAGCCAAATAGACAGGGACAATGAGCAGTTCTTC
TRBD1	TRBV4-3	TRBJ2-1	NA	CASSLRQGNEQFF	TGCGCCAGCAGCCTCCGACAGGGAAATGAGCAGTTCTTC
NA	TRBV7-2	TRBJ2-7	few	CASSLDGSYEQYF	TGTGCCAGCAGCTTAGACGGCTCCTACGAGCAGTACTTC
NA	TRBV19	TRBJ1-1	NA	CASAGNPNTEAFF	TGTGCCAGTGCAGGGAACCCGAACACTGAAGCTTTCTTT
TRBD2	TRBV28	TRBJ2-1	NA	CASSWGGLDNEQFF	TGTGCCAGCAGTTGGGGGGGACTAGACAATGAGCAGTTCTTC
TRBD1	TRBV10-3	TRBJ1-6	once	CAISGDPPGQVGSPLHF	TGTGCCATCAGTGGGGACCCGCCGGGACAGGTGGGGTCACCCCTCCACTTT
TRBD1	TRBV6-5	TRBJ1-1	few	CATGIQGVTEAFF	TGTGCCACCGGGATACAGGGGGTCACTGAAGCTTTCTTT
TRBD1	TRBV4-2	TRBJ2-1	NA	CASSQAPELGGLYNEQFF	TGTGCCAGCAGCCAAGCCCCGGAATTAGGGGGCCTCTACAATGAGCAGTTCTTC